The 20 T cell receptor beta chains below were found in one sample sequenced in a study of blood T cells in healthy people across ages. Primers used in a second PCR of about 7 to 12 cycles were a sample-barcoded 5' primer and a J-beta primer mix. Via MiXCR, TCRdb re-called the 5' RACE reads, giving one row per CDR3 protein. There are about 1 million distinct CDR3 sequences in the sample; around 43% occur only once, and 18% lies in the top ten. The sample taken for sequencing was blood. These receptors were taken from a woman aged 60-70 years in good health.

This sequence joins TRBV14 and TRBJ2-3; 9 bases align to TRBD1. This CDR3 comprises 15 residues. CDR1 and CDR2 from the germline V gene are SGHDN and FVKESK. The trim removed 4 bases at V and 5 bases at J, leaving 7 bases unmatched. The CDR3 loop reads CASSLTGGLRDTQYF. CDR3 in DNA: TGTGCCAGCAGCCTTACAGGGGGCTTGAGAGATACGCAGTATTTT.

The chain couples TRBV20-1 to TRBJ1-6; weak D call: TRBD1 (6 bases). V lost 4 bases, J lost 2 bases, and 12 bases lay in between. The CDR3 contains 15 residues. Germline-derived CDR1 and CDR2 are DFQATT and SNEGSKA (reference sequence). CDR3 residues: CSATDRQTYNSPLHF. CDR3 bases: TGCAGTGCTACTGACAGGCAAACCTATAATTCACCCCTCCACTTT.

The chain recombines TRBV29-1 with TRBJ1-5; D may be TRBD1 (6 bases). CDR1 and CDR2 from the germline V gene are SQVTM and ANQGSEA. The CDR3 is 13 residues long. The V end was cut by 6 bases, the J end by 2 bases, with 11 bases between. The CDR3 DNA follows: TGCAGCGTGGTTGAGGGGGGCAATCAGCCCCAGCATTTT. Residues: CSVVEGGNQPQHF.

This sequence joins TRBV4-1 and TRBJ2-3; TRBD2 matches at 14 bases. V was pared by 0 bases and J by 3 bases, with 8 bases of the junction left unmatched. Germline-derived CDR1 and CDR2 are MGHRA and YSYEKL. The CDR3 contains 19 residues. DNA of the CDR3: TGCGCCAGCAGCCAAGATCGGGGGACTAGCGGGAGTCAAACAGATACGCAGTATTTT. It specifies CASSQDRGTSGSQTDTQYF.

The chain uses TRBV30 and TRBJ2-3; possible D gene TRBD2, 5 bases. The germline V gene has CDR1 GTSNPN and CDR2 SVGIG (reference sequence). V was clipped by 4 bases and J by 1 base, with 18 bases between them. The CDR3 runs to 16 residues. The CDR3 here is CAWTLLAPFGTDTQYF. In DNA form, the CDR3 reads TGTGCCTGGACTCTCCTAGCCCCTTTTGGCACAGATACGCAGTATTTT.

This clonotype was counted only a few times. The rearrangement joins TRBV12-3 or TRBV12-4 to TRBJ2-3; D is unresolved. This CDR3 spans 13 amino acids. With 8 bases removed from V and 0 bases from J, the gap between germline ends came to 9 bases. For the CDR3, the DNA is TGTGCCAGCGGGTGGGGTAGCACAGATACGCAGTATTTT. Its protein is CASGWGSTDTQYF.

This clonotype was seen a handful of times. This chain uses TRBV6-5 with TRBJ1-2; 7 bases are shared with TRBD1. This CDR3 is 15 amino acids long. CDR1 MNHEY and CDR2 SVGAGI come from the germline V gene. The trim removed 6 bases at V and 4 bases at J, leaving 11 bases unmatched. CDR3 loop: CASSFRGNPLYGYTF. The CDR3 DNA reads TGTGCCAGCAGCTTCAGGGGGAATCCTCTCTATGGCTACACCTTC.

The sample holds a few counts of this clonotype. V is TRBV28 and J is TRBJ2-6; D remains unclear. Per the germline V gene, CDR1 is MDHEN and CDR2 is SYDVKM. This CDR3 has 14 amino acids. Trimming removed 9 bases from V and 0 bases from J, with 9 bases in between. Written as DNA, the CDR3 is TGTGCCAGTAAGGGCCACTCTGGGGCCAACGTCCTGACTTTC. This codes for CASKGHSGANVLTF.

The chain employs TRBV29-1 and TRBJ2-2; D ambiguous. The V gene's germline CDR1 is SQVTM and CDR2 ANQGSEA. V dropped 7 bases and J dropped 2 bases, with 11 bases sitting between them. This CDR3 has 13 residues. As DNA, the CDR3 is TGCAGCGGCGCCAAACAAAACACCGGGGAGCTGTTTTTT. This codes for CSGAKQNTGELFF.

The gene calls are TRBV20-1 and TRBJ2-3, with TRBD2 identical over 8 bases. The CDR3 contains 13 residues. Germline CDR1 DFQATT, CDR2 SNEGSKA (reference sequence). V was clipped by 5 bases and J by 1 base; unmatched bases: 2. The CDR3 loop is CSAELAGTDTQYF. The CDR3 nucleotides read TGCAGTGCTGAACTAGCGGGCACAGATACGCAGTATTTT.

CDR3 in amino acids: CASSDLEGQGAPYEQYF. The CDR3 DNA sequence: TGTGCCAGCAGTGATCTGGAAGGACAGGGGGCTCCGTACGAGCAGTACTTC. This chain connects TRBV2 to TRBJ2-4; 11 bases match TRBD1. The J call is in doubt because the DNA end fits TRBJ2-7 better. The CDR3 has 17 amino acids. Germline CDR1 is SNHLY and CDR2 is FYNNEI.

The chain recombines TRBV7-3 with TRBJ2-1; TRBD2 agrees at 10 bases. The CDR3 runs to 15 residues. Germline V lookup: CDR1 SGHTA, CDR2 FQGTGA. The trim removed 3 bases at V and 4 bases at J, leaving 3 bases unmatched. CDR3 nucleotide sequence: TGTGCCAGCAGCTTCACTAGCGGGGAATACAATGAGCAGTTCTTC. Translating gives CASSFTSGEYNEQFF. The whole variable domain, filled in from reference TRBV7-3 and TRBJ2-1, reads GAGVSQTPSNKVTEKGKYVELRCDPISGHTALYWYRQSLGQGPEFLIYFQGTGAADDSGLPNDRFFAVRPEGSVSTLKIQRTERGDSAVYLCASSFTSGEYNEQFFGPGTRLTVL.

The V gene is TRBV5-1, the J gene TRBJ2-7; the D is unclear. Trimming removed 0 bases from V and 5 bases from J, with 9 bases in between. The CDR3 sequence is 13 residues long. The germline CDR1 and CDR2 sequences are SGHRS and YFSETQ. CDR3 sequence: CASSLDSVDEQYF. CDR3 in DNA: TGCGCCAGCAGCTTGGACAGTGTGGACGAGCAGTACTTC.

V gene TRBV27 combines with J gene TRBJ2-2; 8 bases align to TRBD1. The CDR3 spans 13 residues. V gave up 9 bases and J gave up 10 bases; unmatched junction bases: 10. Germline V CDR1 and CDR2: MNHEY, SMNVEV (reference sequence). The CDR3 sequence is CARIPGQVKELFF. The CDR3 DNA reads as TGTGCCAGGATCCCGGGACAGGTTAAGGAGCTGTTTTTT.

V usage is TRBV11-2 and J usage is TRBJ2-7, with D perhaps matching TRBD2 (5 bases). Looked up from germline, CDR1 is SGHAT and CDR2 is FQNNGV. The CDR3 is 12 residues long. The V and J ends lost 5 bases and 3 bases respectively, with 8 bases between them. The CDR3, as DNA: TGTGCCAGCAGCAACGGAGGCTACGAGCAGTACTTC. This sequence encodes CASSNGGYEQYF.

This clonotype was detected only a few times. J is TRBJ2-5 and V is TRBV9; 12 positions match TRBD2. CDR3 length equals 15 residues. The germline V gene encodes CDR1 SGDLS and CDR2 YYNGEE. V dropped 3 bases and J dropped 7; count of bases not matched to a gene: 7. The CDR3 DNA reads as TGTGCCAGCAGCGGGCTAGCGGGAGGGCCAGGGACCCAGTACTTC. Protein sequence: CASSGLAGGPGTQYF.

The chain carries TRBV11-2 and TRBJ1-1; D may be TRBD1 (6 bases). Germline lookup yields CDR1 SGHAT and CDR2 FQNNGV. The V gene lost 6 bases and the J gene lost 4 bases, with 18 bases spanning the gap. The CDR3 has 15 amino acids. CDR3 loop: CASSYFAGRGTEAFF. CDR3 nucleotides: TGTGCCAGCAGTTACTTCGCGGGCAGGGGCACTGAAGCTTTCTTT.

Comment on this clonotype: This may arise from a read error, as a much more abundant clone is one base away. The chain recombines TRBV29-1 with TRBJ2-1, with D possibly being TRBD1 (6 bases). The J call is uncertain, as TRBJ2-7 better fits the DNA end. The V gene's germline CDR1 is SQVTM and CDR2 ANQGSEA. There are 12 residues in the CDR3. CDR3 in DNA: TGCAGCGTTGGACAGGCGTACAATGAGCAGTACTTC. Its translation: CSVGQAYNEQYF.

The chain is built from TRBV20-1 and TRBJ2-5; TRBD2 matches at 13 bases. Germline values: CDR1 DFQATT, CDR2 SNEGSKA (reference sequence). The CDR3 extends over 17 amino acids. The ends lost 0 bases at V and 4 bases at J; junction bases unmatched: 8. This CDR3 is CSARDPRTSGRVETQYF. As DNA, the CDR3 is TGCAGTGCTAGAGATCCCAGGACTAGCGGGAGAGTAGAGACCCAGTACTTC.

This CDR3 is CASSQEGTGINSPLHF. CDR3 bases: TGCGCCAGCAGCCAAGAAGGGACAGGGATAAATTCACCCCTCCACTTT. The chain is built from TRBV4-1 and TRBJ1-6; the match to TRBD1 covers 9 bases. There are 16 residues in the CDR3. The germline V gene encodes CDR1 MGHRA and CDR2 YSYEKL. V trimming: 0 bases; J trimming: 7 bases; junction bases outside the gene matches: 4.